Below are 2 T cell receptor beta chains sequenced from a single sample in a study of T cells after yellow fever vaccination. MiXCR, run by TCRdb on the 5' RACE reads, gives a single entry per CDR3 protein. There are approximately 120,000 distinct CDR3 sequences in the sample; roughly 15% occur only once, and roughly 41% lies in the top ten. The sequenced sample was CD8+ T cells sorted from PBMCs, obtained 5 days after the yellow fever booster vaccination. The receptors stem from a man in his late teens or twenties who received the YFV17D yellow fever vaccine.

This rearrangement joins TRBV7-9 to TRBJ1-1; 8 positions agree with TRBD1. Trimming took 5 bases from V and 1 from J; bases not matched to a gene: 6. This CDR3 is built from 15 residues. From germline, CDR1 is SEHNR and CDR2 FQNEAQ (reference sequence). This CDR3 reads CASSPDRGPNTEAFF. In nucleotides, the CDR3 is TGTGCCAGCAGCCCAGACAGGGGCCCGAACACTGAAGCTTTCTTT.

This clonotype was detected only a few times. J is TRBJ2-5 and V is TRBV10-3; D is perhaps TRBD1 (7 bases). The germline V and J ends were trimmed by 2 bases and 2 bases, with 12 bases remaining between them. The CDR3 is made up of 15 amino acids. Germline V CDR1 and CDR2: ENHRY, SYGVKD. CDR3 residues: CAISEGGTAQETQYF. The CDR3 bases are TGTGCCATCAGTGAGGGAGGGACAGCGCAAGAGACCCAGTACTTC.